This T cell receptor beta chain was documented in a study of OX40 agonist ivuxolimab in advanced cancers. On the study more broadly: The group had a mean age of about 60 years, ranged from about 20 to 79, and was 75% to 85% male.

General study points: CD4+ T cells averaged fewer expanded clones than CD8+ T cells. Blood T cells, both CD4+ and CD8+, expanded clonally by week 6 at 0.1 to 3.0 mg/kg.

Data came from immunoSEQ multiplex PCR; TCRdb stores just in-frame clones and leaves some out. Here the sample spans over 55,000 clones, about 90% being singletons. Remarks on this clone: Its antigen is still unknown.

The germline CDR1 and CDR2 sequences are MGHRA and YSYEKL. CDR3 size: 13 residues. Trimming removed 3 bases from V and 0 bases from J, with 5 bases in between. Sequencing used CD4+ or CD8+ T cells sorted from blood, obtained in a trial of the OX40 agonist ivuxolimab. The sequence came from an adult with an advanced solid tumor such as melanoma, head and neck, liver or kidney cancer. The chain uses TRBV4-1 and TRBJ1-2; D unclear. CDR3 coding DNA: TGCGCCAGCAGCCAGGTCTCTAACTATGGCTACACCTTC. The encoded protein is CASSQVSNYGYTF.